Listed below are T cell receptor beta chains from one sample, sequenced in a study of blood T cell repertoires in COVID-19. Profiled with immunoSEQ multiplex PCR; TCRdb holds only in-frame clones, not every one. The sample includes fewer than 250,000 clones, more than 70% seen only once; the top ten take roughly 2.9%. The sample was peripheral blood. The origin of the receptors is a man aged 45 to 65 with active or convalescent COVID-19. CDR3s include the opening cysteine and the closing phenylalanine or tryptophan. Each record gives: J gene, D gene, V gene, clone size, CDR3 protein, CDR3 DNA. D genes are given only for firm matches. Clone size is shown for a subset of rows, as once, few, many or a class of expanded clone.

>TRBJ2-7|.|TRBV5-1|.
CASSLAVAGEYEQYF
TGCGCCAGCAGCTTGGCCGTAGCAGGGGAGTACGAGCAGTACTTC
>TRBJ2-7|TRBD1|TRBV29-1|.
CSVETGGFPYEQYF
TGCAGCGTTGAGACAGGGGGTTTCCCCTACGAGCAGTACTTC
>TRBJ1-1|.|TRBV25-1|.
CASLKAAGTEAFF
TGTGCCAGCCTGAAGGCTGCGGGCACTGAAGCTTTCTTT
>TRBJ1-4|.|TRBV29-1|.
CSVVETGREKLFF
TGCAGCGTTGTCGAGACAGGTCGGGAAAAACTGTTTTTT
>TRBJ2-3|.|TRBV5-6|.
CASSADRSDTQYF
TGTGCCAGCAGCGCCGACAGGTCAGATACGCAGTATTTT
>TRBJ2-7|.|TRBV12-5|.
CASGLSGSYEQYF
TGTGCTAGTGGTTTGTCGGGATCCTACGAGCAGTACTTC
>TRBJ2-7|TRBD2|TRBV2|.
CASSLGRPPDEQYF
TGTGCCAGCAGTCTCGGGAGGCCCCCGGATGAGCAGTACTTC
>TRBJ1-4|TRBD1|TRBV28|few
CASSLPGGDRSNEKLFF
TGTGCCAGCAGTTTGCCAGGTGGGGACAGATCTAATGAAAAACTGTTTTTT
>TRBJ1-6|.|TRBV3-1/TRBV3-2|.
CASSRTEGSPLHF
TGTGCCAGCAGCCGGACAGAGGGGTCACCCCTCCACTTT
>TRBJ2-3|.|TRBV27|.
CASSPWTSTDTQYF
TGTGCCAGCAGTCCATGGACAAGCACAGATACGCAGTATTTT
>TRBJ1-2|.|TRBV4-1|.
CASSPSRGGDYGYTF
TGCGCCAGCAGCCCGTCGCGGGGGGGAGACTATGGCTACACCTTC
>TRBJ1-2|.|TRBV5-6|few
CASSLGLYGYTF
TGTGCCAGCAGCTTGGGACTCTATGGCTACACCTTC
>TRBJ2-2|.|TRBV2|.
CASSATMPNTGELFF
TGTGCCAGCAGTGCGACTATGCCGAACACCGGGGAGCTGTTTTTT
>TRBJ2-6|.|TRBV5-6|.
CASSWGPGANVLTF
TGTGCCAGCAGTTGGGGGCCTGGGGCCAACGTCCTGACTTTC
>TRBJ2-4|TRBD1|TRBV30|.
CAWGTGALKNIQYF
TGTGCCTGGGGGACAGGGGCACTTAAAAACATTCAGTACTTC
>TRBJ1-4|TRBD1|TRBV29-1|.
CSVKGQGAEKLFF
TGCAGCGTTAAGGGCCAGGGGGCTGAAAAACTGTTTTTT
>TRBJ2-7|.|TRBV27|many
CASSSLTGYSYEQYF
TGTGCCAGCAGTTCCCTAACAGGATACTCCTACGAGCAGTACTTC
>TRBJ2-1|TRBD1|TRBV7-6|.
CASSRDRGGYNEQFF
TGTGCCAGCAGCCGCGACAGGGGGGGATACAATGAGCAGTTCTTC
>TRBJ2-5|.|TRBV6-2/TRBV6-3|.
CASSYIRRPGTQYF
TGTGCCAGCAGTTACATACGGCGGCCGGGGACCCAGTACTTC
>TRBJ2-6|.|TRBV3-1/TRBV3-2|.
CASSQDRVTNVLTF
TGTGCCAGCAGCCAAGACAGGGTAACCAACGTCCTGACTTTC
>TRBJ1-1|.|TRBV7-2|.
CASSLAGPRTEAFF
TGTGCCAGCAGCTTAGCGGGGCCACGCACTGAAGCTTTCTTT
>TRBJ2-3|.|TRBV11-3|.
CASSLEGATDTQYF
TGTGCCAGCAGCTTAGAAGGGGCTACAGATACGCAGTATTTT
>TRBJ1-4|.|TRBV29-1|.
CSAGTPRGKLFF
TGCAGCGCTGGGACTCCAAGAGGAAAACTGTTTTTT
>TRBJ2-2|.|TRBV5-4|few
CASSLAGKNTGELFF
TGTGCCAGCAGCTTGGCCGGGAAGAACACCGGGGAGCTGTTTTTT